The rows below give T cell receptor beta chains drawn from one sample of a study of long-term antiretroviral therapy in people with HIV. The table came from immunoSEQ multiplex PCR; TCRdb's copy has only in-frame clones and leaves some out. The top ten clones hold roughly 9% of a sample with 25,000 to 30,000 clones, approximately 78% of them seen once. The source material was unsorted PBMCs, sampled 3 years after starting antiretroviral therapy. The origin of the receptors is a man aged 35 to 55 with HIV. CDR3s include the opening cysteine and the closing phenylalanine or tryptophan. Each record gives: J gene, D gene, CDR3 length, clone size, V gene, CDR3 DNA, CDR3 protein. A D gene is named only where the DNA matches it firmly. Clone size is given for some rows only: seen once, a few or many times, or a class if the clone is expanded.

TRBJ2-5,-,13,-,TRBV9,TGTGCCAGCAGCGTAACAGGGAGAGAGACCCAGTACTTC,CASSVTGRETQYF
TRBJ1-1,-,15,-,TRBV7-9,TGTGCCAGCAGATCCGAACAGAAAATGAACACTGAAGCTTTCTTT,CASRSEQKMNTEAFF
TRBJ2-3,TRBD2,13,-,TRBV30,TGTGCCTGGAGTTCGGGGGGGGCAGATACGCAGTATTTT,CAWSSGGADTQYF
TRBJ2-3,TRBD2,18,-,TRBV4-1,TGCGCCAGCAGCCAAGAGGGGAGTCAGCGGGGGCTCCAAGATACGCAGTATTTT,CASSQEGSQRGLQDTQYF
TRBJ1-1,-,13,-,TRBV5-4,TGTGCCAGCAGCTTGGCAGGGAACACTGAAGCTTTCTTT,CASSLAGNTEAFF
TRBJ1-1,TRBD1,12,-,TRBV19,TGTGCCAGTACCCGGACAGGAGGTGAAGCTTTCTTT,CASTRTGGEAFF
TRBJ2-1,-,19,-,TRBV4-1,TGCGCCAGCAGCCAATATTATATAACTCCTCACCCAGGAGGGGATGAGCAGTTCTTC,CASSQYYITPHPGGDEQFF
TRBJ2-1,-,14,-,TRBV18,TGTGCCAGCTCACCAATTGGACAGTCGAATGAGCAGTTCTTC,CASSPIGQSNEQFF
TRBJ2-7,-,13,-,TRBV6-5,TGTGCCAGCAGTAGAGTCAGGTCCTACGAGCAGTACTTC,CASSRVRSYEQYF
TRBJ2-4,-,17,-,TRBV7-2,TGTGCCAGCAGCTTAGGGGACACATACTTAGCCAAAAACATTCAGTACTTC,CASSLGDTYLAKNIQYF
TRBJ2-1,-,15,-,TRBV4-2,TGTGCCAGCAGCCAACCCTCCGGGGCTTGGGATGAGCAGTTCTTC,CASSQPSGAWDEQFF
TRBJ2-1,-,12,once,TRBV4-3,TGCGCCAGCAGCCAAGGGTATAATGAGCAGTTCTTC,CASSQGYNEQFF
TRBJ1-4,-,13,-,TRBV11-2,TGTGCCAGCAGCTCTGGGGGAGGTGAAAAACTGTTTTTT,CASSSGGGEKLFF
TRBJ2-3,TRBD2,14,-,TRBV2,TGTGCCGGTCCTAGCGGGAGTAGCACAGATACGCAGTATTTT,CAGPSGSSTDTQYF
TRBJ1-2,-,9,-,TRBV20-1,TGCAGTACACAGGGAGGCTACACCTTC,CSTQGGYTF
TRBJ2-7,TRBD1,14,-,TRBV2,TGTGCCAGCAATAAGGGACAGGGGGACCGCGAGCAGTACTTC,CASNKGQGDREQYF
TRBJ2-1,-,10,-,TRBV29-1,TGCAGCGTTGAAGGGAATGAGCAGTTCTTC,CSVEGNEQFF
TRBJ2-2,-,18,-,TRBV5-1,TGCGCCAGCAGCGCGGCGGGACAAGGGAGCCCGTCCACCGGGGAGCTGTTTTTT,CASSAAGQGSPSTGELFF
TRBJ1-4,-,15,-,TRBV18,TGTGCCAGCTCACCACCGGGAGATACGAGAGAAAAACTGTTTTTT,CASSPPGDTREKLFF
TRBJ2-3,-,13,-,TRBV7-3,TGTGCCAGCAGCTTAACGGCCCCAGATACGCAGTATTTT,CASSLTAPDTQYF
TRBJ2-3,-,14,-,TRBV19,TGTGCCAGTAGGAGGGAAACTAGCACAGATACGCAGTATTTT,CASRRETSTDTQYF
TRBJ2-1,-,15,-,TRBV19,TGTGCCAGTAGTATAAGGTGGAACGCCTACAATGAGCAGTTCTTC,CASSIRWNAYNEQFF
TRBJ2-2,-,15,few,TRBV7-2,TGTGCCAGCAGACCCCCCGGCCAGGCGGTTGGGGAGCTGTTTTTT,CASRPPGQAVGELFF
TRBJ2-3,TRBD2,15,once,TRBV5-1,TGCGCCAGCAGCCTCGTTGTTAGCGGGTCAGATACGCAGTATTTT,CASSLVVSGSDTQYF
TRBJ2-5,-,14,-,TRBV7-2,TGTGCCAGCAGCAAAGGTGACAGCCAAGAGACCCAGTACTTC,CASSKGDSQETQYF
TRBJ2-1,TRBD2,15,-,TRBV6-4,TGTGCCAGCAGTCTAGCGGGAGGCGTTGGCAATGAGCAGTTCTTC,CASSLAGGVGNEQFF
TRBJ2-2,-,17,-,TRBV5-4,TGTGCCAGCAGCCAAGAAGTGGGGGCAGACTTGACCGGGGAGCTGTTTTTT,CASSQEVGADLTGELFF
TRBJ1-1,TRBD1,13,-,TRBV10-3,TGTGCCATCAGCCAGGGGGCCGGCACTGAAGCTTTCTTT,CAISQGAGTEAFF
TRBJ2-3,-,15,-,TRBV18,TGTGCCAGCTCACCAGACAGGTCCCCGACAGATACGCAGTATTTT,CASSPDRSPTDTQYF
TRBJ2-7,TRBD2,14,-,TRBV19,TGTGCCACCTCACATGGCGGGAGCTCCTACGAGCAGTACTTC,CATSHGGSSYEQYF
TRBJ2-1,-,12,-,TRBV6-6,TGTGCCACCCAACCGCCCACTGGGGAGCAGTTCTTC,CATQPPTGEQFF
TRBJ1-6,TRBD1,15,few,TRBV5-4,TGTGCCAGCTTCATCACAGGACAGGGCAGCTCACCCCTCCACTTT,CASFITGQGSSPLHF
TRBJ1-5,TRBD1,19,-,TRBV5-6,TGTGCCAGCAGCTTTCCCGGGACACCGGGGCCGGACAGGGATCAGCCCCAGCATTTT,CASSFPGTPGPDRDQPQHF
TRBJ2-2,TRBD2,15,-,TRBV7-2,TGTGCCAGCAGCCTTAGCGGGGGGAACACCGGGGAGCTGTTTTTT,CASSLSGGNTGELFF
TRBJ2-3,TRBD2,15,-,TRBV29-1,TGCAGCGCCCGGACTAGCGGGGGGATCACAGATACGCAGTATTTT,CSARTSGGITDTQYF
TRBJ1-1,TRBD1,15,-,TRBV7-9,TGTGCCAGCAGCTTACGGGACAGGGGGCACACTGAAGCTTTCTTT,CASSLRDRGHTEAFF
TRBJ1-5,-,12,-,TRBV19,TGTGCCAGTACGGGACTAGGGCAGCCCCAGCATTTT,CASTGLGQPQHF
TRBJ1-2,-,13,-,TRBV7-9,TGTGCCAGCAGACCAACACAGGGACGTGGCTACACCTTC,CASRPTQGRGYTF
TRBJ2-1,TRBD2,15,-,TRBV18,TGTGCCAGCTCACCGACTAGCGGGCCAAACAATGAGCAGTTCTTC,CASSPTSGPNNEQFF
TRBJ2-1,-,15,-,TRBV7-6,TGTGCCAGCAGCTCTTTGACGGGAGAGTACAATGAGCAGTTCTTC,CASSSLTGEYNEQFF
TRBJ1-2,-,14,-,TRBV5-6,TGTGCCAGCAGCTTGGGAGGGCAGGGCGGTGGCTACACCTTC,CASSLGGQGGGYTF
TRBJ2-1,-,14,-,TRBV27,TGTGCCAGCAGTGAGGGACTGACGCGCAATGAGCAGTTCTTC,CASSEGLTRNEQFF
TRBJ1-5,-,12,-,TRBV5-6,TGTGCCAGCAGCTCTGGTCGGGGGGCCCAGCATTTT,CASSSGRGAQHF
TRBJ2-7,-,14,-,TRBV7-2,TGTGCCTCCCATGGGACCTTCGTCCCCTACGAGCAGTACTTC,CASHGTFVPYEQYF
TRBJ2-1,TRBD2,14,-,TRBV27,TGTGCCAGCAGTTTGGGGACTACTCACAATGAGCAGTTCTTC,CASSLGTTHNEQFF
TRBJ2-7,TRBD1,13,once,TRBV6-5,TGTGCCAGCAGTTACGGGACAGGCTACGAGCAGTACTTC,CASSYGTGYEQYF
TRBJ2-1,TRBD1,19,-,TRBV19,TGTGCCAGTAGCAATCTGGACAGGTCCCTCCCAAGCTCCTACAATGAGCAGTTCTTC,CASSNLDRSLPSSYNEQFF
TRBJ2-5,-,14,-,TRBV9,TGTGCCAGCAGCTTACGTCCCACTGAAGATACCCAGTACTTC,CASSLRPTEDTQYF
TRBJ2-2,TRBD2,16,-,TRBV10-2,TGCGCCAGCAGTGACTCCGGCGGGAGGTTTACCGGGGAGCTGTTTTTT,CASSDSGGRFTGELFF
TRBJ2-7,-,14,-,TRBV5-1,TGCGCCAGCACCTATTATACAGGAGTCTACGAGCAGTACTTC,CASTYYTGVYEQYF